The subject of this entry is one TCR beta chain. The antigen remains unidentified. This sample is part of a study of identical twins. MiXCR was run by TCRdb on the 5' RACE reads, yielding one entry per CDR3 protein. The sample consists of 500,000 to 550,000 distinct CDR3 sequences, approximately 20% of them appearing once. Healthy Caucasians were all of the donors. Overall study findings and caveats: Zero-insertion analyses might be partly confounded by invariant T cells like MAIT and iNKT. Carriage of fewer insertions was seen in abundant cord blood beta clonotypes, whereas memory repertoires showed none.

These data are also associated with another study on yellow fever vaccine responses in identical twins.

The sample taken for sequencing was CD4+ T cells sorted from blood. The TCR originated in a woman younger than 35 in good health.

The DNA of the CDR3 is TGTGCCAGCACCCCCGAGGGGGCTTACAATGAGCAGTTCTTC. This encodes CASTPEGAYNEQFF. V and J are TRBV2 and TRBJ2-1, with 7 bases lining up with TRBD1. The trim removed 7 bases at V and 4 bases at J, leaving 7 bases unmatched. CDR3 length equals 14 residues. Germline V gives CDR1 SNHLY, CDR2 FYNNEI.